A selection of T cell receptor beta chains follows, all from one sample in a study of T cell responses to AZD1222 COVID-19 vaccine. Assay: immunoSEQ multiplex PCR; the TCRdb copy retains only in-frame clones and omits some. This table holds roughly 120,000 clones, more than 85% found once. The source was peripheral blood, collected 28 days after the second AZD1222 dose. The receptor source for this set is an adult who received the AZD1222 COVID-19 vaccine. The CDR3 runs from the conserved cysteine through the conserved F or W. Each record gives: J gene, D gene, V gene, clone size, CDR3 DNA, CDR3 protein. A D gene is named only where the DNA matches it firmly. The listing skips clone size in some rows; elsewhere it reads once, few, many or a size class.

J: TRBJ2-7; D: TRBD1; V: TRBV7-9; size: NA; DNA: TGTGCCAGCAGCAGTTCTAGACAGGGGGCCTACGAGCAGTACTTC; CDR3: CASSSSRQGAYEQYF
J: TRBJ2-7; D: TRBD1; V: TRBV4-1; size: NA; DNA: TGCGCCAGCAGCCGGACGGACAGGTCCTCCTCCTACGAGCAGTACTTC; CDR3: CASSRTDRSSSYEQYF
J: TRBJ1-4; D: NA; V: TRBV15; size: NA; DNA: TGTGCCACCAGCAGAGAAAGGACATACGAAAAACTGTTTTTT; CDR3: CATSRERTYEKLFF
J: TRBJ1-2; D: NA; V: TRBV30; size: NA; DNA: TGTGCCTGGAGTGTATCAAGTGGCTACACCTTC; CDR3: CAWSVSSGYTF
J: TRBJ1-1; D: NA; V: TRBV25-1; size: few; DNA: TGTGCCAGCAGTGCCCTGACCGGGAACACTGAAGCTTTCTTT; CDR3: CASSALTGNTEAFF
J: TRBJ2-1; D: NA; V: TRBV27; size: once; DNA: TGTGCCAGCAGTTCCGGACAGAAGCAGTTCTTC; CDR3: CASSSGQKQFF
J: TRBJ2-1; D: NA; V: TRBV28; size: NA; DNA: TGTGCCAGCAGTTTCCCCGGGACATCTTACAATGAGCAGTTCTTC; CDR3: CASSFPGTSYNEQFF
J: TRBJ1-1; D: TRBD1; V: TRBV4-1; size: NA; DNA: TGCGCCAGCAGTCAAAACGACAGGGAGAACACTGAAGCTTTCTTT; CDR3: CASSQNDRENTEAFF
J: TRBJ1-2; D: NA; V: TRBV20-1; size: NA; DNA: TGCAGTGTAACAGAGAACTATGGCTACACCTTC; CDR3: CSVTENYGYTF
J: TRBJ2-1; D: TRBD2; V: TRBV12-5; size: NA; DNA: TGTGCTAGTGGTCTCGGACTAGCGGGGTACAATGAGCAGTTCTTC; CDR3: CASGLGLAGYNEQFF
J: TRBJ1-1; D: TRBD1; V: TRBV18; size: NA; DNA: TGTGCCAGCTCACCACTCCAGCTTGGACAGGGTTCCACTGAAGCTTTCTTT; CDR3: CASSPLQLGQGSTEAFF
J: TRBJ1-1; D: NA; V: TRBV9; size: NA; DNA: TGTGCCAGCAGCGCGCGCCCTGGGAACACTGAAGCTTTCTTT; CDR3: CASSARPGNTEAFF
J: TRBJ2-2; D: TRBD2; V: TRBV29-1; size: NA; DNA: TGCAGCGCCTCCGGGACTAGAGCCGACACCGGGGAGCTGTTTTTT; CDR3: CSASGTRADTGELFF
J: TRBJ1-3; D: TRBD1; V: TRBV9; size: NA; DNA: TGTGCCAGCAGCAAACCCTTAGGGGGCGGAAACACCATATATTTT; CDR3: CASSKPLGGGNTIYF
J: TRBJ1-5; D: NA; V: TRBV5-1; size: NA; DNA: TGCGCCAGCAGCTTGGACGGGGGGAATCAGCCCCAGCATTTT; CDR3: CASSLDGGNQPQHF
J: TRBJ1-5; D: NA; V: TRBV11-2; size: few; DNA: TGTGCCAGCAGCTTAGGGCCGGGGGGGCTACAGCCCCAGCATTTT; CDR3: CASSLGPGGLQPQHF
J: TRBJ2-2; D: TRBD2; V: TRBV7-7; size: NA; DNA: TGTGCTAGCAGGCGGGGGTTCGCGAACACCGGGGAGCTGTTTTTT; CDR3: CASRRGFANTGELFF
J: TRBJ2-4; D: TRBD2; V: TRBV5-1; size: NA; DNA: TGCGCCAGCAGCTCCCTAGCGGGGGAGAACATTCAGTACTTC; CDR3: CASSSLAGENIQYF
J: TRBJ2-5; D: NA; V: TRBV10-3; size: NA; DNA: TGTGCCATCAGTACGTACCCCCAAGAGACCCAGTACTTC; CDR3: CAISTYPQETQYF
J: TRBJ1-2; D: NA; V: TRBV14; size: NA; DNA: TGTGCCAGCAGCCTGGGGGACCGGGCTGGCTACACCTTC; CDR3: CASSLGDRAGYTF
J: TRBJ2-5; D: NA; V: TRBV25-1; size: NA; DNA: TGTGCCAGCAGTGACCCGGGACAAGAGACCCAGTACTTC; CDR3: CASSDPGQETQYF
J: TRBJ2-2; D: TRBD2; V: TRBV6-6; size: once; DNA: TGTGCCAGCACCCCGGGGGGGGGCTACACCGGGGAGCTGTTTTTT; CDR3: CASTPGGGYTGELFF
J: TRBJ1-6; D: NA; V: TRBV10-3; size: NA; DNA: TGTGCCATCAGTGAGTCTACAAGATCACCCCTCCACTTT; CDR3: CAISESTRSPLHF
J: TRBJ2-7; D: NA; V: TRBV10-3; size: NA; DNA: TGTGCCATCACCCCGGGTCTCAGCTCCTACGAGCAGTACTTC; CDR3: CAITPGLSSYEQYF
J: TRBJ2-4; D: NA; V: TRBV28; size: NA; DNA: TGTGCCAGCAGTCTAGGGGCAGCCAAAAACATTCAGTACTTC; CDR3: CASSLGAAKNIQYF
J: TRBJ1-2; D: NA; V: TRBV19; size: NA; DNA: TGTGCCAGTAGTATCGGGCCTTCTAACTATGGCTACACCTTC; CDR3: CASSIGPSNYGYTF
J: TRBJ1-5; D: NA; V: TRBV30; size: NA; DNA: TGTGCCTGGAGTGCCCTAGGATCCGAGCGGCCCCAGCATTTT; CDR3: CAWSALGSERPQHF
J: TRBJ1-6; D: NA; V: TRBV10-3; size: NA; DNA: TGTGCCATCAGTGAACACAGGGACGGGGATTCACCCCTCCACTTT; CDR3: CAISEHRDGDSPLHF
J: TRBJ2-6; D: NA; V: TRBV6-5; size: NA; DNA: TGTGCCAGCAGTTACTCGATGGGCTCTGGGGCCAACGTCCTGACTTTC; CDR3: CASSYSMGSGANVLTF
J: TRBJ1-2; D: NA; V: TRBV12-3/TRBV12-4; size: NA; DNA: TGTGCCAGCAGCGGAAATGGCTACACCTTC; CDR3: CASSGNGYTF
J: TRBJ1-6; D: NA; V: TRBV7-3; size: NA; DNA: TGTGCCAGCAGCTTCTCCTATAATTCACCCCTCCACTTT; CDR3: CASSFSYNSPLHF
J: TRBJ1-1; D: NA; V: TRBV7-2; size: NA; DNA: TGTGCCAGCAGCCCATGGGACATCGCTGAAGCTTTCTTT; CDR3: CASSPWDIAEAFF
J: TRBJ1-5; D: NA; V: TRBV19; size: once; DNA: TGTGCCAGTAGTAGAGGCAATCAGCCCCAGCATTTT; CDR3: CASSRGNQPQHF
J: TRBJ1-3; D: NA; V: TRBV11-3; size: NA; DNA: TGTGCCAGCAGTACCTCGCCGTCCTCTGGAAACACCATATATTTT; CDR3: CASSTSPSSGNTIYF
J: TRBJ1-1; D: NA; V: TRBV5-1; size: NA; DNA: TGCGCCAGCAGCTTGGGGGCGAGCATGAACACTGAAGCTTTCTTT; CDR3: CASSLGASMNTEAFF
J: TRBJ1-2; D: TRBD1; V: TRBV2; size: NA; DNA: TGTGCCAGCAGGGCAGGGGGACCTAACTATGGCTACACCTTC; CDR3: CASRAGGPNYGYTF
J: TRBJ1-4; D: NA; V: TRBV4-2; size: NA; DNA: TGTGCCAGCAGCCCCGAGGCGAGTCGGGGGTTAGGCGAAAAACTGTTTTTT; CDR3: CASSPEASRGLGEKLFF
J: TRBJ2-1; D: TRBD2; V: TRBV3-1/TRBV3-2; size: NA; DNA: TGTGCCAGCAGCCAGGGGGGGTATGAGCAGTTCTTC; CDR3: CASSQGGYEQFF
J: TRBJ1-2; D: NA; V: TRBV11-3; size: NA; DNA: TGTGCCAGCAGCCAAGACAGGCACTATGGCTACACCTTC; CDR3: CASSQDRHYGYTF
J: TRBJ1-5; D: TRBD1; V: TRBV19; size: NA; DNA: TGTGCCAGTAGTGGGACAGGGGTAATTGGCAATCAGCCCCAGCATTTT; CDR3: CASSGTGVIGNQPQHF
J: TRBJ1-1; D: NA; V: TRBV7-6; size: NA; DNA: TGTGCCAGCAGCTACTCGACAGGAGTGAACACTGAAGCTTTCTTT; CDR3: CASSYSTGVNTEAFF
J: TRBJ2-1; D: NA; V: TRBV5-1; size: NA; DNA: TGCGCCAGCAGCTCGAGTAGGGTCTGGGGTGAGAATGAGCAGTTCTTC; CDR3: CASSSSRVWGENEQFF
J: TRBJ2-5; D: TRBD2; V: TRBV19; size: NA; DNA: TGTGCCAGTAGTCCCGTGGGAGGGCTGGAGACCCAGTACTTC; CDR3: CASSPVGGLETQYF
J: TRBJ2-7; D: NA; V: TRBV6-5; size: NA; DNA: TGTGCCAGCAGTTACCGTGTCTCGAGCTCCTACGAGCAGTACTTC; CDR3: CASSYRVSSSYEQYF
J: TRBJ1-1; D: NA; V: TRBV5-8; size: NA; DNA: TGTGCCAGCAGCCCCGGGCAGGGGCCCTCGAGGACTGAAGCTTTCTTT; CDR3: CASSPGQGPSRTEAFF
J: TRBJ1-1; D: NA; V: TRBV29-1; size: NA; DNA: TGCAGCGTTGTCTGGGGGAACACTGAAGCTTTCTTT; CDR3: CSVVWGNTEAFF
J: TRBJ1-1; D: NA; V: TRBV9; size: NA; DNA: TGTGCCAGCAGCACTAACGGGGACACTAAAGCTTTCTTT; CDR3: CASSTNGDTKAFF
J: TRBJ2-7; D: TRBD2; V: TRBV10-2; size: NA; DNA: TGCGCCAGCAGCTCCGGGACTATGGGGGAGCAGTACTTC; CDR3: CASSSGTMGEQYF
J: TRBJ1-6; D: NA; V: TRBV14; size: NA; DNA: TGTGCCAGCAGCCAATATACTCTCGGAATTGGTTCACCCCTCCACTTT; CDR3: CASSQYTLGIGSPLHF
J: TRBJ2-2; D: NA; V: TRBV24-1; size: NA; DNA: TGTGCCACCAGTGATTCGGCCCCCAGTGCCGGGGAGCTGTTTTTT; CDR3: CATSDSAPSAGELFF
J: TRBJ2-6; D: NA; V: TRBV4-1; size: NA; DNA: TGCGCCAGCAGCCGGTCAGGGGTGACTGGGGCCAACGTCCTGACTTTC; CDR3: CASSRSGVTGANVLTF
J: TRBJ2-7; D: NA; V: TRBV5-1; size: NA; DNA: TGCGCCAGCAGCTTCGACTTGGGGTACGAGCAGTACTTC; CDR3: CASSFDLGYEQYF